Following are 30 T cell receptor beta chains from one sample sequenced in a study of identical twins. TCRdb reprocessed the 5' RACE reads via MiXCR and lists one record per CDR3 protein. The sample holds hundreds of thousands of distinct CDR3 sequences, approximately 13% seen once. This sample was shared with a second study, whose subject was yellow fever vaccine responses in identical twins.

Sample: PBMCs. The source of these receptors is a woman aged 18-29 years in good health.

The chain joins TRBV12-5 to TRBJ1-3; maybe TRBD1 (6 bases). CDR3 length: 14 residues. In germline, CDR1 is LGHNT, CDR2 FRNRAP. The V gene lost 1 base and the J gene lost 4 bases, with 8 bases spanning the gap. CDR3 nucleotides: TGTGCTAGTGGTTTGGAAGGGACAGGAAACACCATATATTTT. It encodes CASGLEGTGNTIYF.

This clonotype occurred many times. In DNA, the CDR3 is TGCGCCAGCACGTCGGGGCTCCTGAACACTGAAGCTTTCTTT. Protein sequence: CASTSGLLNTEAFF. The chain employs TRBV5-1 and TRBJ1-1; D is perhaps TRBD1 (5 bases). The CDR3 runs to 14 residues. Looked up from germline, CDR1 is SGHRS and CDR2 is YFSETQ. Trimming took 6 bases from V and 0 from J, leaving 12 bases between them.

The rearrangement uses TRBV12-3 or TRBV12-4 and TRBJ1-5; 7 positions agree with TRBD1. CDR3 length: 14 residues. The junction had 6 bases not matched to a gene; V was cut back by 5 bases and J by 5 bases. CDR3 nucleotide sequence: TGTGCCAGCAGTACACGACAGGGTTATCAGCCCCAGCATTTT. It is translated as CASSTRQGYQPQHF.

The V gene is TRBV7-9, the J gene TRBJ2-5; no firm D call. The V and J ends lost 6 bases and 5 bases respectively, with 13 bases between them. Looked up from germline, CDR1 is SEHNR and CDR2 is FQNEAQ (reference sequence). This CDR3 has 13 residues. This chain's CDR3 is CASSFRFGETQYF. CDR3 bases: TGTGCCAGCAGTTTCAGATTTGGTGAGACCCAGTACTTC.

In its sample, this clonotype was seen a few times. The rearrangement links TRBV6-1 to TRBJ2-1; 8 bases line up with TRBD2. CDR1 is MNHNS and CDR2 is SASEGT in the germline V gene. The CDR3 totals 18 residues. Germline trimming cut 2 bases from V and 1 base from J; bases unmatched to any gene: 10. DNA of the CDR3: TGTGCCAGCAGTGAATCCCAACATCTAGCGGGTTCCTACAATGAGCAGTTCTTC. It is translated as CASSESQHLAGSYNEQFF.

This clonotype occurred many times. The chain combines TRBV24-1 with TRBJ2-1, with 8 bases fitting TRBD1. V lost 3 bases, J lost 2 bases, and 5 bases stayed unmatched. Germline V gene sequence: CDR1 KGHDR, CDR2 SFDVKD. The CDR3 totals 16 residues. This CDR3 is CATSDTPGQAYNEQFF. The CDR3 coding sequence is TGTGCCACCAGTGATACTCCGGGACAGGCCTACAATGAGCAGTTCTTC.

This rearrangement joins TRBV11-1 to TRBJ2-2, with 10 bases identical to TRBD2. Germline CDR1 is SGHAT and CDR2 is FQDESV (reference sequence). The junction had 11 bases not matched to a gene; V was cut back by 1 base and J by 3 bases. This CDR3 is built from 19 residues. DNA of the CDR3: TGTGCCAGCAGCTTAGTTACGCGAGCGGGGGGGTCTTACACCGGGGAGCTGTTTTTT. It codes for CASSLVTRAGGSYTGELFF.

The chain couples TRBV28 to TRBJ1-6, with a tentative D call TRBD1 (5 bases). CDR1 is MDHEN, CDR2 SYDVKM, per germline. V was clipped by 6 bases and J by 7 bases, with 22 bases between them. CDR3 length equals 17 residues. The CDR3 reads CASSSPGPTNKNSPLHF. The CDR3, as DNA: TGTGCCAGCAGCTCTCCGGGGCCAACTAATAAGAATTCACCCCTCCACTTT. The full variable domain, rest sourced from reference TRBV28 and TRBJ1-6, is DVKVTQSSRYLVKRTGEKVFLECVQDMDHENMFWYRQDPGLGLRLIYFSYDVKMKEKGDIPEGYSVSREKKERFSLILESASTNQTSMYLCASSSPGPTNKNSPLHFGNGTRLTVT.

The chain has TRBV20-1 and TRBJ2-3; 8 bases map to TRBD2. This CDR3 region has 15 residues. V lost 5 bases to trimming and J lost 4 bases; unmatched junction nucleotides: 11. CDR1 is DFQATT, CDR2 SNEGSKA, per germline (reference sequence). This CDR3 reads CSALLPGLGADTQYF. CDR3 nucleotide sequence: TGCAGTGCTCTTCTACCGGGACTAGGCGCAGATACGCAGTATTTT.

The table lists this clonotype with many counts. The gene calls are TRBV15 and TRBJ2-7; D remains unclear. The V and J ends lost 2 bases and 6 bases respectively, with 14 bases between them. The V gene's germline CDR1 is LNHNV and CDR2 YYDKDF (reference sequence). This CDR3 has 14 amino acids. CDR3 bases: TGTGCCACCAGCAGACTCGGCGGTAGATCCGAGCAGTACTTC. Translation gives CATSRLGGRSEQYF.

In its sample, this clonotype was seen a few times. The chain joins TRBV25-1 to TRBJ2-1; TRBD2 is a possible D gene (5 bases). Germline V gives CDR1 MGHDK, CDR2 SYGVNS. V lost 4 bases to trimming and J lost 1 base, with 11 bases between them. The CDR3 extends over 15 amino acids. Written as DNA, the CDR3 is TGTGCCAGCAGTGCGTTCGGGGTATCCTACAATGAGCAGTTCTTC. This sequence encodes CASSAFGVSYNEQFF.

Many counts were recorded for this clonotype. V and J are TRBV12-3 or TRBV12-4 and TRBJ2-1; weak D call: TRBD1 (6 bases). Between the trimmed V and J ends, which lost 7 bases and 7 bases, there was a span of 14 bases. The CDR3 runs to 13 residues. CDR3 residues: CASTTYRGNEQFF. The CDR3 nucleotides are TGTGCCAGCACGACATATAGGGGGAATGAGCAGTTCTTC.

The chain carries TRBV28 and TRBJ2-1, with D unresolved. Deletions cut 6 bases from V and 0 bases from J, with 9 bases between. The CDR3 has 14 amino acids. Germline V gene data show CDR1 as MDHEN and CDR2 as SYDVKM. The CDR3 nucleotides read TGTGCCAGCAGGGTATATAGCTCCTACAATGAGCAGTTCTTC. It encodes CASRVYSSYNEQFF.

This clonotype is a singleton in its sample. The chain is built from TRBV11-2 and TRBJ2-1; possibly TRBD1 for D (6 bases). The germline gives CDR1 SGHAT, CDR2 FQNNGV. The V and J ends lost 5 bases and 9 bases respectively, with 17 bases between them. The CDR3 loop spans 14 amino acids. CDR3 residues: CASSPLGGRREQFF. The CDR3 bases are TGTGCCAGCAGCCCACTAGGGGGAAGGCGTGAGCAGTTCTTC.

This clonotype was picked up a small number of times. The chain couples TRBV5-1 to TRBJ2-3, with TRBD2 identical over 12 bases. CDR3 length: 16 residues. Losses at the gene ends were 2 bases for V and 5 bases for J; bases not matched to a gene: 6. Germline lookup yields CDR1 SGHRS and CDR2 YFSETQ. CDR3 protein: CASSLRLAGALDTQYF. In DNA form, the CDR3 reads TGCGCCAGCAGCTTAAGACTAGCGGGGGCCCTAGATACGCAGTATTTT.

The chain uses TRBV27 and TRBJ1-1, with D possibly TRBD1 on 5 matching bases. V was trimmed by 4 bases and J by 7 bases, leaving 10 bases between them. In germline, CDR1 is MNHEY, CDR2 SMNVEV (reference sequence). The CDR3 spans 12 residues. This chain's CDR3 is CASSSPTDEAFF. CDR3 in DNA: TGTGCCAGCAGTTCGCCGACAGATGAAGCTTTCTTT.

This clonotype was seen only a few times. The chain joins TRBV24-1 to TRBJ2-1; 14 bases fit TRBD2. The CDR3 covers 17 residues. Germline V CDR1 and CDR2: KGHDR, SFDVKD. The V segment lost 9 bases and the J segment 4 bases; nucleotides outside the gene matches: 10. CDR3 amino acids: CATSGTSGSTHYNEQFF. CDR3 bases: TGTGCCACCTCCGGGACTAGCGGGAGCACACATTACAATGAGCAGTTCTTC.

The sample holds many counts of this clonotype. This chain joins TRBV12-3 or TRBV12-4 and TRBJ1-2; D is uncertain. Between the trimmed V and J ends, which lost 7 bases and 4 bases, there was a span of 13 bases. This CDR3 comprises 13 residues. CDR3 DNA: TGTGCCAGCACCATCTCCGGGAGCTATGGCTACACCTTC. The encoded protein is CASTISGSYGYTF.

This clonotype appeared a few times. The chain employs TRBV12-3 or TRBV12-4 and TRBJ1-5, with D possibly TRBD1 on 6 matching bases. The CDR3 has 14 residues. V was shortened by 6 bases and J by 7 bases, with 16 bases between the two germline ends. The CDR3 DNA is TGTGCCAGCAGCCCTACAGGGTTTGGGCAGCCCCAGCATTTT. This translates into CASSPTGFGQPQHF.

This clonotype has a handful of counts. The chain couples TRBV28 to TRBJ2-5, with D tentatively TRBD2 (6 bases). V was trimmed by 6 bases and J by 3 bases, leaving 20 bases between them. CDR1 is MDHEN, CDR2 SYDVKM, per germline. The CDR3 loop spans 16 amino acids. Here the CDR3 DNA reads TGTGCCAGCAGCCTCCTCCAGGGACTTAGGAAAGAGACCCAGTACTTC. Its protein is CASSLLQGLRKETQYF.

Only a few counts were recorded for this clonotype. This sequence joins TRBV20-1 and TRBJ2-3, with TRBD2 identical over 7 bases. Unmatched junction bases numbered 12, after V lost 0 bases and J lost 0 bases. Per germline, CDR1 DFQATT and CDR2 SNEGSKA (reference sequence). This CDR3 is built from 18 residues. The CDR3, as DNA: TGCAGTGCTAGAGACGCAGGGAAGGTCGGGGGGAGCACAGATACGCAGTATTTT. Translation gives CSARDAGKVGGSTDTQYF.

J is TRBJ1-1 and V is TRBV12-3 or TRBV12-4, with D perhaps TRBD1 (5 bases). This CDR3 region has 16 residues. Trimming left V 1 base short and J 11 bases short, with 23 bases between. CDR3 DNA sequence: TGTGCCAGCAGTTTAGTTCGCACTAAACGAGGGACGTCGGCTTTCTTT. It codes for CASSLVRTKRGTSAFF.

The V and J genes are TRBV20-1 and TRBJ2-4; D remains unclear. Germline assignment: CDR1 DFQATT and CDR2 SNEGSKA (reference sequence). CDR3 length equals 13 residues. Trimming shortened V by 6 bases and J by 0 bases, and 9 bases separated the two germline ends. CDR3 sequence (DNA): TGCAGTGCCCTCCAGTTAGCCAAAAACATTCAGTACTTC. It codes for CSALQLAKNIQYF.

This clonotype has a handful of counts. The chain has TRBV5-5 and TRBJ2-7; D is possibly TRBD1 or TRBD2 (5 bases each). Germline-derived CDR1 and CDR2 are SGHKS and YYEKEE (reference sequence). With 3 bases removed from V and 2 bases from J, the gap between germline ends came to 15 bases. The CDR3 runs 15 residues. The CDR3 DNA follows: TGTGCCAGCAGCTCGGACGCGAGGGGAGCCTACGAGCAGTACTTC. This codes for CASSSDARGAYEQYF.

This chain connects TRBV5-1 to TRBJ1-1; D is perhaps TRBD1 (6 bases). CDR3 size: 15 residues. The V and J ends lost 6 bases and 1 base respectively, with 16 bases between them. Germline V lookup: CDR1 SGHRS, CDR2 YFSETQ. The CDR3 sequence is CASNLGQTANTEAFF. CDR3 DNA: TGCGCCAGCAACCTTGGACAGACCGCGAACACTGAAGCTTTCTTT.

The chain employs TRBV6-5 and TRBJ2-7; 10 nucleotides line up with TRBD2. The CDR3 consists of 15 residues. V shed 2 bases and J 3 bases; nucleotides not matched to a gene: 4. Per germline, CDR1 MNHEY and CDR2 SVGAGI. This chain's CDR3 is CASSYQASGSYEQYF. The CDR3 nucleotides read TGTGCCAGCAGTTACCAGGCTAGCGGGAGCTACGAGCAGTACTTC.

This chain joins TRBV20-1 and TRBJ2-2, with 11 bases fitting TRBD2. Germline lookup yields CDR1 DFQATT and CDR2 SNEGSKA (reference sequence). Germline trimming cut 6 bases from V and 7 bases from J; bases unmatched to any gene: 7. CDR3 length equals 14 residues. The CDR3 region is CSAVAGGLGGELFF. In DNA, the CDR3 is TGCAGTGCCGTAGCGGGGGGGCTCGGCGGGGAGCTGTTTTTT.

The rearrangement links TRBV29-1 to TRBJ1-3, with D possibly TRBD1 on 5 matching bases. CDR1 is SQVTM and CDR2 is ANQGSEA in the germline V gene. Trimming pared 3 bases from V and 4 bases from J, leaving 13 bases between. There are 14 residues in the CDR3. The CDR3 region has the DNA TGCAGCGTTGATGGGGCCGAGGCGGGAAACACCATATATTTT. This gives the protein CSVDGAEAGNTIYF.

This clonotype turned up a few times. Written as DNA, the CDR3 is TGTGCCAGCAGTGTGGGGAGGACAGATACGCAGTATTTT. Encoded protein: CASSVGRTDTQYF. This chain connects TRBV2 to TRBJ2-3, with D perhaps matching TRBD2 (6 bases). Germline V CDR1 and CDR2: SNHLY, FYNNEI. V dropped 4 bases and J dropped 3 bases, with 8 bases sitting between them. This CDR3 is 13 amino acids long.

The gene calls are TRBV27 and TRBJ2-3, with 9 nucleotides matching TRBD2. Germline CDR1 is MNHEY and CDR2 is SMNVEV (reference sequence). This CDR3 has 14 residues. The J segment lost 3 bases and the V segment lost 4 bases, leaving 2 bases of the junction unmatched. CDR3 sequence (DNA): TGTGCCAGCAGTTGGCTAGCGGGGACAGATACGCAGTATTTT. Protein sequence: CASSWLAGTDTQYF.